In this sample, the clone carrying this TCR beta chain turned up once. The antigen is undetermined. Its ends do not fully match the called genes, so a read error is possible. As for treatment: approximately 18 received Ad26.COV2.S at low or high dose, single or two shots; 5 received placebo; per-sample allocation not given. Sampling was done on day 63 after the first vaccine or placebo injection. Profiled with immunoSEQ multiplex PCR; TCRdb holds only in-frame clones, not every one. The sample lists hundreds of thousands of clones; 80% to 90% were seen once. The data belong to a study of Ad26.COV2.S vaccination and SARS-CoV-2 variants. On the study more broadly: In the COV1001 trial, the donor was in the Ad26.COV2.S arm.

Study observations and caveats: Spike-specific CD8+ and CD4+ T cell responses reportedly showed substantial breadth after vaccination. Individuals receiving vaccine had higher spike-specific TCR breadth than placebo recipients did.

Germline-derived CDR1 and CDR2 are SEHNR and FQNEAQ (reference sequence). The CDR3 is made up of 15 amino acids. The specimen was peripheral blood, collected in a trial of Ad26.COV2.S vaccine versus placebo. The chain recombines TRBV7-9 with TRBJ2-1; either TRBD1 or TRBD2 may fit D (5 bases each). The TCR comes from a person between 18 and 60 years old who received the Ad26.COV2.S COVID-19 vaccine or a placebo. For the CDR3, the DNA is TGTGCCAGCACCTTACCGGGGCTGAACTACAATGAGCAGTTCTTC. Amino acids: CASTLPGLNYNEQFF.